Described below is a single T cell receptor beta chain sequence and its context. This sample was included in a study of blood T cell repertoires in COVID-19. Study-wide context: The United States, Italy and Spain provided the acute and convalescent COVID-19 samples. PBMCs, B-cell-depleted T cells, or T cells provided the cDNA or gDNA that made up the material.

The germline gives CDR1 SGDLS, CDR2 YYNGEE. V was pared by 0 bases and J by 7 bases, with 3 bases of the junction left unmatched. The CDR3 runs to 13 residues. Authors' methods: Estimates of nucleated cell counts were drawn from the amplification of reference gene primers. Produced via immunoSEQ multiplex PCR; TCRdb's table is partial and in-frame only. V and J calls and clone size are given by that table; D and trimming were obtained from the DNA. This table has roughly 200,000 clones, 85% to 90% appearing once. Sequencing was performed on peripheral blood. The rearrangement joins TRBV9 to TRBJ1-2; 7 positions agree with TRBD1. The receptor was derived from a woman aged 18-35 years who had recovered from COVID-19. CDR3 nucleotides: TGTGCCAGCAGCGTAGGACAGGGTCTTGGCTACACCTTC. It codes for CASSVGQGLGYTF.